This TCR beta chain was found in a study of STAT5B mutations in CD4+ large granular lymphocyte leukemia. General study points: Patient CD4-sorted repertoires stayed more clonal than healthy ones after leukemic-clone removal. Top patient clones used TRBV06 genes more often: 8/27 versus 2/35 in controls.

Profiled with immunoSEQ multiplex PCR; TCRdb holds only in-frame clones, not every one. Here the sample spans roughly 25,000 clones, 74% being singletons. Germline V gives CDR1 GTSNPN, CDR2 SVGIG (reference sequence). The V end was cut by 8 bases, the J end by 5 bases, with 16 bases between. The CDR3 spans 12 residues. Comments on this clone: Its antigen remains unidentified.

This receptor was obtained from a human donor in good health. Sequencing was done on a sample of CD4+ T cells from blood buffy coats. The chain employs TRBV30 and TRBJ2-7, with D possibly being TRBD1 or TRBD2 (5 bases each). CDR3 sequence: CARGQGRDEQYF. CDR3 coding DNA: TGTGCCCGCGGGCAGGGCCGTGACGAGCAGTACTTC.